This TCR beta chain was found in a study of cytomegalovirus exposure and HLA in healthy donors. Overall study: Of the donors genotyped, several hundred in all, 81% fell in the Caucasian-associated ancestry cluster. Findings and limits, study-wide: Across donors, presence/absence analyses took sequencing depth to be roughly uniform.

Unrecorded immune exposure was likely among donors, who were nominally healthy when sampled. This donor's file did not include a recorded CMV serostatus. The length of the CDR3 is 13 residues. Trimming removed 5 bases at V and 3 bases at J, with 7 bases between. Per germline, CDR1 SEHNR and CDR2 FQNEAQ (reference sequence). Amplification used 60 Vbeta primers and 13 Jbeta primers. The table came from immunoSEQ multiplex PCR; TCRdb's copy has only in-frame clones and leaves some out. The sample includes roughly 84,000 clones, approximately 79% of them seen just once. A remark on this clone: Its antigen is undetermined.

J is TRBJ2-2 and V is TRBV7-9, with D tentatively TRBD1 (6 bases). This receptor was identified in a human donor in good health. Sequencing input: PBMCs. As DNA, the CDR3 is TGTGCCAGCAGCCGACAGGACACCGGGGAGCTGTTTTTT. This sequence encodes CASSRQDTGELFF.